This T cell receptor beta chain was found in a study of blood T cell repertoires in COVID-19. Study information: Donors in the United States, Italy and Spain gave samples during acute or convalescent COVID-19. T cells, B-cell-depleted T cells, or PBMCs provided the cDNA or gDNA that served as material.

Assay used: immunoSEQ multiplex PCR; TCRdb lists only in-frame clones, some missing. The sample shows about 180,000 clones, more than 70% of them seen only once. Symptom resolution, clearance, or two negative PCRs marked donors in Cohort 3 as recovered. Germline V gene lookup returns CDR1 MNHEY and CDR2 SMNVEV (reference sequence). CDR3 length: 18 amino acids. The germline V and J ends were trimmed by 2 bases and 1 base, with 18 bases remaining between them. This clone was recorded a few times. Source material: PBMCs or T cells enriched from blood (not recorded which). The V call is TRBV27, the J call TRBJ1-5, with D tentatively TRBD1 (6 bases). The sequence was collected from a man aged 35-49 years who had recovered from COVID-19. The CDR3 sequence is CASSLRRAAGVSNQPQHF. For the CDR3, the DNA is TGTGCCAGCAGTTTAAGGCGGGCGGCAGGGGTAAGCAATCAGCCCCAGCATTTT.